This T cell receptor (beta chain) emerged from a study of T cell responses to AZD1222 COVID-19 vaccine (dated by TCRdb to about 2021). About the full investigation: A total of about 240 trial participants underwent TCR sequencing, of whom some 210 received two doses of AZD1222 and some 26 received two doses of the MenACWY control vaccine. Enrollment into the trials was organized by age into subgroups of 18-55, 56-69 and 70-plus years, and those subgroups contained roughly 150, 30 and 60 TCR-sequenced participants, respectively.

The CDR3 regions of human TCRbeta chains were analyzed by immunosequencing. As for the original processing: Repertoire TCRs were matched against a reference library of SARS-CoV-2-specific TCRs generated with the MIRA antigen-specificity platform. Breadth was defined as the fraction of unique TCRs that were SARS-CoV-2-associated, and depth was defined as the fraction of total T cells that were SARS-CoV-2-associated. Using the MIRA data, each spike-specific TCR was assigned both to the spike region to which the TCR was reactive and to a CD4 or CD8 class. Log10-transformed breadth and depth values were compared by one-way ANOVA with Sidak's multiple comparisons tests. As stored in TCRdb, this immuneACCESS dataset retains in-frame rearrangements with V and J assigned. A fraction of the clones does not appear; measured against another copy, unresolved V genes explain less than half of the discrepancy, and the remainder lacks a known reason. The V and J calls and the clone size are those of that table, but D and trimming were determined from the DNA. This sample holds about 130,000 clones; 92% were observed only once. Around 3.5% of the sample is held by the ten biggest clonotypes.

The germline V gene (reference sequence) provides CDR1 LNHDA and CDR2 SQIVND. Cut back by 6 bases and 1 base, the V and J ends lie 6 bases apart. Measured from the cysteine to the phenylalanine, the CDR3 is 12 residues long. Only CDR3 DNA remains: 36 bases, in frame from the first base. A note on this clone: Its binding antigen is unknown. No base quality values were provided; no much bigger clone lies one nucleotide off.

Points the paper makes about the study in general: Spike-specific TCR breadth and depth rose significantly after two AZD1222 doses compared with day 0 and with MenACWY recipients. Participants were mostly white British, with more females than males. The authors suggested clonal diversity may have been underestimated. Nearly half of unique spike-specific TCRs reportedly recognized epitopes outside regions mutated in the B.1.351 and B.1.1.7 variants. Only six or seven AZD1222 recipients were SARS-CoV-2 seropositive at baseline, limiting conclusions about previously exposed vaccinees. The whole spike protein was spanned by vaccine-associated CD4 TCRs, and dominant responses were seen in regions 160-218 and 743-854. In the small 56-69-year group, the increase in depth fell short of significance, most likely because of low power. Because no samples from the day 14 peak response were available, repertoires could be characterized only after the peak T cell response.

What this sample's time point label stands for: about 28 days (+/-7) after the second vaccine dose. AZD1222 recipients with second doses at about 4 weeks or about 12 weeks were pooled, because spike-specific TCR depth and breadth did not differ between schedules. The vaccinee samples were drawn from two UK trials, COV001 and COV002, one of which was a single-blind randomized controlled phase 2/3 trial testing AZD1222 (ChAdOx1 nCoV-19) in healthy adults. Trial participant PBMC samples were collected at day 0 and day 28 after the second dose for TCRbeta chain sequencing. The source material was peripheral blood, sampled 28 days after the second AZD1222 dose. This sequence originates from an adult who received the AZD1222 COVID-19 vaccine. This chain is built from TRBV19 and TRBJ1-1; too little of a D gene remains to name it. For the CDR3, the sequence is CASRHGNTEAFF. Read as DNA, the sequence is TGTGCCAGTAGGCACGGGAACACTGAAGCTTTCTTT.